A selection of T cell receptor beta chains follows, all from one sample in a study of shared clonotypes between healthy human individuals. Sequencing used immunoSEQ multiplex PCR; TCRdb keeps in-frame clones, though not all of them. This sample carries about 320,000 clones, about nine tenths of them seen once, and the ten largest clones take roughly 17%. The sample was memory CD8+ T cells sorted from blood. The source of these receptors is a man aged 18 to 30 in good health. The conserved cysteine and the conserved F or W are not part of the CDR3 here.

TRBV10-3,AISRKYNYGYT
TRBV28,ASTPFRGNIQY
TRBV30,AWSKSRDSNSGNTIY
TRBV6-1,ASIRQGVNYGYT
TRBV9,ASSPLTGSVNNEQF
TRBV7-9,ASSFLPGQGLADTQY
TRBV28,ASSSPFRHGGWYGYT
TRBV4-1,ASSQETLVNTGELF
TRBV6-5,ASSYSKRGTEAF
TRBV7-9,ASSLGLSDEQF
TRBV13,ASSLGLAGEETQY
TRBV15,ATSRDDQTQY
TRBV6-5,ASSYSLDIQPQH
TRBV7-8,ASSLWGAETQY
TRBV10-2,ASSDPGQGLYEQY
TRBV4-1,ASSHYRLSRLPYEQY
TRBV9,ASSPGGTEKLF
TRBV10-3,AISEEGTSGAPNTGELF
TRBV5-4,ASSLGGSPLH
TRBV28,ASSSRVFWRGEGANEKLF
TRBV5-6,ASSFGPSSYNEQF
TRBV4-3,ASSQDASGSSYEQY
TRBV4-3,ASSQGSSYEQY
TRBV19,ASSIDPGTGAYEQY
TRBV27,ASSLSKDLRRSEQY
TRBV7-8,ASSWTRQDSNTGELF
TRBV5-3,ARSHGTSGRAGYNEQF
TRBV5-6,ASSAPVASYEQY
TRBV7-2,ASSPINTEAF
TRBV7-3,ASSLTSSYGYT
TRBV4-1,ASSQEGQGYGYT
TRBV4-2,ASSQTAGPEAF
TRBV5-1,ASSLTATATNEKLF
TRBV9,ASSVYRGSTGELF
TRBV5-1,ASSQATGWDYEQY
TRBV11-2,ASSSLFGNSNTEAF
TRBV5-1,ASSKSNYGYT
TRBV27,ASSPTGESQPQH
TRBV5-4,ASQADPSYEQY
TRBV2,ASIYRDSAPYEQY
TRBV4-3,ASGTGTYSGNTIY
TRBV2,ASNPGEISNQPQH
TRBV19,ASSAGQGRSDYGYT
TRBV7-8,ASSLIGDRVYNEQF
TRBV4-1,ASSHFQGNEQY
TRBV4-1,ASSQLAVGTDTQY
TRBV9,ASSVGPGAYTDTQY
TRBV4-3,ASSQEVYREGDTEAF
TRBV2,ANDGLVLGRADTQY
TRBV28,ASSSGVEGYQETQY